These 23 T cell receptor beta chains originate from one sample sequenced in a study of blood T cell repertoires in COVID-19. The assay was immunoSEQ multiplex PCR, and TCRdb's table has in-frame clones only and misses some. The sample carries hundreds of thousands of clones, roughly 90% recorded once. Material for sequencing was PBMCs or T cells enriched from blood (not recorded which). These receptors all come from a woman aged 40 to 55 who had recovered from COVID-19.

The chain is built from TRBV7-2 and TRBJ2-7; 14 bases fit TRBD2. V trimming: 4 bases; J trimming: 5 bases; junction bases outside the gene matches: 13. The CDR3 has 18 residues. CDR1 is SGHTA, CDR2 FQGNSA, per germline. This CDR3 reads CASSSLPSTSGREDEQYF. In DNA, the CDR3 is TGTGCCAGCAGCTCCCTGCCATCGACTAGCGGGAGGGAGGACGAGCAGTACTTC. Full variable domain (outside the CDR3, taken from reference TRBV7-2 and TRBJ2-7): GAGVSQSPSNKVTEKGKDVELRCDPISGHTALYWYRQSLGQGLEFLIYFQGNSAPDKSGLPSDRFSAERTGGSVSTLTIQRTQQEDSAVYLCASSSLPSTSGREDEQYFGPGTRLTVT.

The chain employs TRBV6-6 and TRBJ2-2; D may be TRBD2 (6 bases). Germline values: CDR1 MNHNY, CDR2 SVGAGI (reference sequence). With 5 bases removed from V and 3 bases from J, the gap between germline ends came to 19 bases. The CDR3 runs 17 residues. In DNA form, the CDR3 reads TGTGCCAGCAGTCCCCTCCCGGCTAGCGAGTACACCGGGGAGCTGTTTTTT. It translates to CASSPLPASEYTGELFF.

The chain couples TRBV25-1 to TRBJ1-2; 8 nucleotides align to TRBD1. V lost 4 bases to trimming and J lost 4 bases; unmatched junction nucleotides: 5. CDR3 length equals 14 residues. The germline CDR1 and CDR2 sequences are MGHDK and SYGVNS. CDR3: CASSGDRRSYGYTF. The CDR3, as DNA: TGTGCCAGCAGTGGGGACAGGCGGAGCTATGGCTACACCTTC.

V and J are TRBV18 and TRBJ1-1; TRBD1 matches 10 bases. The CDR3 spans 15 residues. Per the germline V gene, CDR1 is KGHSH and CDR2 is LQKENI. V gave up 4 bases and J gave up 5 bases; unmatched junction bases: 7. The CDR3 protein is CASSRSGTGDTEAFF. The CDR3 coding sequence is TGTGCCAGCTCACGGTCCGGGACAGGGGATACTGAAGCTTTCTTT.

The V gene is TRBV2, the J gene TRBJ2-7, with a possible D match to TRBD2 (5 bases). Germline lookup yields CDR1 SNHLY and CDR2 FYNNEI. The CDR3 has 15 residues. The V end was cut by 6 bases, the J end by 5 bases, with 20 bases between. CDR3 bases: TGTGCCAGCAGCTCGCTCGGGGAGCTCGTGGACGAGCAGTACTTC. This encodes CASSSLGELVDEQYF.

J is TRBJ2-7 and V is TRBV30; 7 nucleotides match TRBD2. Losses at the gene ends were 0 bases for V and 7 bases for J; bases not matched to a gene: 6. Germline V CDR1 and CDR2: GTSNPN, SVGIG (reference sequence). The length of the CDR3 is 13 residues. The CDR3 DNA sequence: TGTGCCTGGAGTGTGATGGGAGCGGGGGAGCAGTACTTC. As protein: CAWSVMGAGEQYF.

The CDR3 loop is CASTNPGVNYGYTF. The CDR3 DNA reads TGTGCCAGCACCAACCCAGGGGTTAACTATGGCTACACCTTC. The chain is built from TRBV28 and TRBJ1-2, with D perhaps matching TRBD1 (6 bases). The V gene's germline CDR1 is MDHEN and CDR2 SYDVKM. There are 14 residues in the CDR3. The ends were cut back, 7 bases at V and 1 base at J, with 13 bases in the middle.

Here the CDR3 DNA reads TGTGCCAGTAGTATGGGGACAGGTCTGGGGACAGATACGCAGTATTTT. It translates to CASSMGTGLGTDTQYF. The rearrangement uses TRBV19 and TRBJ2-3; TRBD1 aligns across 8 bases. The V gene end was trimmed by 3 bases and the J gene end by 3 bases; junction bases not matched to a gene: 8. The CDR3 has 16 residues. The V gene's germline CDR1 is LNHDA and CDR2 SQIVND (reference sequence).

The V call is TRBV18, the J call TRBJ2-2; TRBD1 matches 11 bases. V trimming: 2 bases; J trimming: 4 bases; junction bases outside the gene matches: 3. CDR3 length: 16 amino acids. Germline CDR1 and CDR2: KGHSH and LQKENI. The CDR3 DNA reads TGTGCCAGCTCACCAATGGGGACAGGGGGCACCGGGGAGCTGTTTTTT. This translates into CASSPMGTGGTGELFF.

The V call is TRBV5-4, the J call TRBJ2-5, with TRBD2 identical over 8 bases. This CDR3 spans 18 amino acids. V lost 0 bases to trimming and J lost 3 bases; unmatched junction nucleotides: 13. Per the germline V gene, CDR1 is SGHNT and CDR2 is YYREEE (reference sequence). CDR3 DNA: TGTGCCAGCAGCTTGGGGGGGACTAGGGGGGGGCGGGAAGAGACCCAGTACTTC. Residues: CASSLGGTRGGREETQYF.

V usage is TRBV5-1 and J usage is TRBJ2-3; TRBD2 agrees at 9 bases. Germline CDR1 is SGHRS and CDR2 is YFSETQ. Trimming cost V 4 bases and J 0 bases; bases outside gene matches: 6. The CDR3 is made up of 16 amino acids. The CDR3 DNA is TGCGCCAGCAGCAAATGGACTAGCGAGAGCACAGATACGCAGTATTTT. This gives the protein CASSKWTSESTDTQYF.

The sample holds a few counts of this clone. V gene TRBV3-1 (or the pseudogene TRBV3-2) combines with J gene TRBJ2-3; 8 nucleotides agree with TRBD1. The CDR3 totals 14 residues. Germline CDR1 and CDR2: LGHDT and YNNKEL (reference sequence). V lost 4 bases to trimming and J lost 4 bases; unmatched junction nucleotides: 4. CDR3: CASSPRGRADTQYF. DNA of the CDR3: TGTGCCAGCAGCCCCAGGGGGCGGGCAGATACGCAGTATTTT.

The CDR3 reads CASSQGAGGSPAEQYF. The CDR3 DNA sequence: TGCGCCAGCAGCCAAGGAGCGGGCGGGAGTCCTGCTGAGCAGTACTTC. The chain is built from TRBV4-3 and TRBJ2-7; TRBD2 agrees at 7 bases. With 1 base clipped from V and 7 bases from J, the junction kept 13 bases outside the gene matches. This CDR3 spans 16 amino acids. Looked up from germline, CDR1 is LGHNA and CDR2 is YSLEER.

V and J are TRBV18 and TRBJ1-1; D is unresolved. In germline, CDR1 is KGHSH, CDR2 LQKENI. The CDR3 is 15 amino acids. Trimming shortened V by 6 bases and J by 3 bases, and 17 bases separated the two germline ends. CDR3 DNA sequence: TGTGCCAGCTCCCGTTCCGGGTATGTATACACTGAAGCTTTCTTT. This codes for CASSRSGYVYTEAFF.

A word on this clone: At one of its ends the junction is not consistent with the germline gene, which may arise from a read error. This same CDR3 is encoded by further DNA sequences in the sample. The chain employs TRBV7-7 and TRBJ2-7; 8 nucleotides align to TRBD1. The CDR3 is 13 amino acids. Germline CDR1 and CDR2: SSHAT and FNYEAQ (reference sequence). CDR3 protein: CASSFRQGSEQYF. CDR3 DNA sequence: TGTGCTAGCAGCTTTAGACAGGGGTCCGAGCAGTACTTC. The complete variable domain, with remaining parts taken from reference TRBV7-7 and TRBJ2-7, reads GAGVSQSPRYKVTKRGQDVTLRCDPISSHATLYWYQQALGQGPEFLTYFNYEAQPDKSGLPSDRFSAERPEGSISTLTIQRTEQRDSAMYRCASSFRQGSEQYFGPGTRLTVT.

The V and J genes are TRBV7-2 and TRBJ1-2; TRBD1 agrees at 7 bases. This CDR3 is built from 14 residues. Looked up from germline, CDR1 is SGHTA and CDR2 is FQGNSA. V shed 4 bases and J 5 bases; nucleotides not matched to a gene: 7. The CDR3 here is CASSSSAGGYGYTF. The CDR3 nucleotides are TGTGCCAGCAGCTCTAGCGCAGGGGGATATGGCTACACCTTC.

Turning to this clone: A much larger clone differs from this one at a single base, so this may be a read error. This specimen includes other DNA sequences encoding the same CDR3. The genes are TRBV7-9 and TRBJ2-7, with D unresolved. The length of the CDR3 is 13 residues. Germline loops: CDR1 SEHNR, CDR2 FQNEAQ (reference sequence). The V end was cut by 0 bases, the J end by 3 bases, with 6 bases between. The CDR3 DNA reads as TGTGCCAGCAGCTTAGCGGGCGACTACGAGCAGTACTTC. This codes for CASSLAGDYEQYF. Looking up the rest from reference TRBV7-9 and TRBJ2-7 gives the full variable domain: DTGVSQNPRHKITKRGQNVTFRCDPISEHNRLYWYRQTLGQGPEFLTYFQNEAQLEKSRLLSDRFSAERPKGSFSTLEIQRTEQGDSAMYLCASSLAGDYEQYFGPGTRLTVT.

The chain employs TRBV7-3 and TRBJ2-2, with a weak D call TRBD2 (5 bases). The CDR3 is 15 residues long. Trimming pared 2 bases from V and 3 bases from J, leaving 10 bases between. Germline assignment: CDR1 SGHTA and CDR2 FQGTGA. This chain's CDR3 is CASSLLGRDTGELFF. The CDR3 DNA sequence: TGTGCCAGCAGCTTACTAGGGCGGGACACCGGGGAGCTGTTTTTT.

This chain links TRBV11-2 with TRBJ1-2; TRBD1 is a possible D gene (6 bases). CDR3 length equals 15 residues. Germline assignment: CDR1 SGHAT and CDR2 FQNNGV. V lost 4 bases, J lost 6 bases, and 18 bases lay in between. As DNA, the CDR3 is TGTGCCAGCAGCTCCCAACCCGGACAGTCCGATGGCTACACCTTC. It translates to CASSSQPGQSDGYTF. Drawing the rest from reference TRBV11-2 and TRBJ1-2, the complete variable domain is EAGVAQSPRYKIIEKRQSVAFWCNPISGHATLYWYQQILGQGPKLLIQFQNNGVVDDSQLPKDRFSAERLKGVDSTLKIQPAKLEDSAVYLCASSSQPGQSDGYTFGSGTRLTVV.

The chain uses TRBV6-4 and TRBJ2-2; D perhaps matches TRBD1 (6 bases). V lost 3 bases, J lost 1 base, and 6 bases lay in between. Germline CDR1 reads MRHNA; CDR2 reads SNTAGT. The CDR3 is 14 amino acids. The CDR3 spells CASSEQGNTGELFF. Written as DNA, the CDR3 is TGTGCCAGCAGTGAACAGGGGAACACCGGGGAGCTGTTTTTT.

The V and J genes are TRBV12-3 or TRBV12-4 and TRBJ1-1; D remains ambiguous. The CDR3 is 13 residues long. Trimming removed 10 bases at V and 7 bases at J, with 19 bases between. The DNA of the CDR3 is TGTGCCATCCTACTCGGGAGGGCTAATGAAGCTTTCTTT. This encodes CAILLGRANEAFF.

The chain links TRBV7-8 to TRBJ2-5, with a tentative D call TRBD1 (5 bases). The CDR3 loop spans 14 amino acids. V lost 1 base and J lost 9, with 15 bases in between. Germline V gene sequence: CDR1 SGHVS, CDR2 FQNEAQ. The CDR3 here is CASSLEWQSRAQYF. For the CDR3, the DNA is TGTGCCAGCAGCTTAGAGTGGCAGTCCAGGGCCCAGTACTTC.

V gene TRBV7-8 combines with J gene TRBJ2-1, with 13 bases that match TRBD2. Trimming removed 6 bases from V and 0 bases from J; junction bases left unmatched: 17. Germline values: CDR1 SGHVS, CDR2 FQNEAQ. The CDR3 consists of 21 residues. The CDR3, as DNA: TGTGCCAGCAGTTACATGATTGGGACTAGCGGGGATGCAAGCTCCTACAATGAGCAGTTCTTC. This sequence encodes CASSYMIGTSGDASSYNEQFF.